Below are 23 T cell receptor beta chains sequenced from a single sample in a study of CD8 T cells in Susac syndrome. Random hexamers were used to reverse transcribe the RNA input (about 0.5 to 1 ug). MiXCR was run by TCRdb on the immunoSEQ multiplex PCR reads, yielding one entry per CDR3 protein. There are 200,000 or so distinct CDR3 sequences in the sample; around 96% occur only once, and about 0.096% lies in the top ten. The sequenced sample was CD4+ T cells from PBMCs. Receptors originate from a human donor with multiple sclerosis.

The rearrangement joins TRBV20-1 to TRBJ2-5; no firm D call. The ends were cut back, 3 bases at V and 4 bases at J, with 6 bases in the middle. CDR3 length: 11 amino acids. The V gene's germline CDR1 is DFQATT and CDR2 SNEGSKA (reference sequence). The chain's CDR3 is CSARLRETQYF. CDR3 nucleotide sequence: TGCAGTGCTAGGTTGCGAGAGACCCAGTACTTC.

This chain links TRBV3-1 with TRBJ2-1, with unresolved D. This CDR3 spans 14 amino acids. The germline V gene has CDR1 LGHDT and CDR2 YNNKEL (reference sequence). Trimming took off 0 bases at V and 6 bases at J, with 9 bases between the two ends. The DNA for the CDR3 is TGTGCCAGCAGCCAAGATCGATGGGCCAATGAGCAGTTCTTC. It is translated as CASSQDRWANEQFF.

J is TRBJ2-7 and V is TRBV6-2 or TRBV6-3; TRBD1 agrees at 8 bases. The CDR3 is 15 amino acids. Germline trimming cut 3 bases from V and 3 bases from J; bases unmatched to any gene: 7. Per germline, CDR1 MNHEY and CDR2 SVGEGT. The CDR3: CASSYARQGSYEQYF. The CDR3 DNA follows: TGTGCCAGCAGTTATGCCCGACAGGGGAGCTACGAGCAGTACTTC.

The chain couples TRBV20-1 to TRBJ1-5, with 7 positions matching TRBD1. Germline V CDR1 and CDR2: DFQATT, SNEGSKA (reference sequence). The CDR3 spans 13 residues. The V and J ends lost 3 bases and 4 bases, in that order; junction bases with no gene match: 3. Here the CDR3 reads CSASRDRNQPQHF. The CDR3 DNA reads as TGCAGTGCTAGTCGGGACAGAAATCAGCCCCAGCATTTT.

The V gene is TRBV15, the J gene TRBJ2-7, with 9 bases lining up with TRBD2. The CDR3 loop spans 15 amino acids. Trimming removed 3 bases from V and 2 bases from J; junction bases left unmatched: 5. Germline-derived CDR1 and CDR2 are LNHNV and YYDKDF (reference sequence). The CDR3 protein is CATSRLSGSAYEQYF. The CDR3 DNA reads TGTGCCACCAGCAGGCTTAGCGGGAGCGCCTACGAGCAGTACTTC.

The chain employs TRBV2 and TRBJ2-7; maybe TRBD2 (7 bases). This CDR3 spans 16 amino acids. Germline assignment: CDR1 SNHLY and CDR2 FYNNEI. V was pared by 3 bases and J by 3 bases, with 18 bases between. The CDR3 nucleotides read TGTGCCAGCAGTGACGCGCGCGGGGGCGAATACTACGAGCAGTACTTC. Translated: CASSDARGGEYYEQYF.

CDR3 DNA: TGTGCCAAAGCGGGACTCTTCTACGAGCAGTACTTC. Protein: CAKAGLFYEQYF. The chain employs TRBV6-5 and TRBJ2-7; 7 nucleotides match TRBD2. This CDR3 has 12 residues. V shed 10 bases and J 3 bases; nucleotides not matched to a gene: 6. Germline lookup yields CDR1 MNHEY and CDR2 SVGAGI.

This clonotype was counted once. The chain combines TRBV3-1 with TRBJ1-1; TRBD1 matches at 7 bases. The CDR3 sequence is 15 residues long. Trimming took 4 bases from V and 7 from J; bases not matched to a gene: 12. The germline V gene encodes CDR1 LGHDT and CDR2 YNNKEL (reference sequence). CDR3 in DNA: TGTGCCAGCAGCCTATACCAGACAGGGACGAATGAAGCTTTCTTT. Its translation: CASSLYQTGTNEAFF.

The chain couples TRBV29-1 to TRBJ2-2; tentatively, D is TRBD1 (5 bases). Germline loops: CDR1 SQVTM, CDR2 ANQGSEA. V was pared by 7 bases and J by 4 bases, with 16 bases between. This CDR3 has 14 amino acids. CDR3: CSARKGQGTGELFF. In DNA form, the CDR3 reads TGCAGCGCCCGGAAAGGGCAGGGCACCGGGGAGCTGTTTTTT.

The chain uses TRBV7-9 and TRBJ2-1; no reliable D call. Trimming took 4 bases from V and 8 from J, leaving 21 bases between them. The CDR3 runs to 16 residues. Germline assignment: CDR1 SEHNR and CDR2 FQNEAQ (reference sequence). CDR3 coding DNA: TGTGCCAGCAGCTCGGCTCCTCTTAATTACAACGATGAGCAGTTCTTC. Translated, it gives CASSSAPLNYNDEQFF. The variable domain in full, with the rest retrieved from reference TRBV7-9 and TRBJ2-1, is DTGVSQNPRHKITKRGQNVTFRCDPISEHNRLYWYRQTLGQGPEFLTYFQNEAQLEKSRLLSDRFSAERPKGSFSTLEIQRTEQGDSAMYLCASSSAPLNYNDEQFFGPGTRLTVL.

The V gene is TRBV20-1, the J gene TRBJ2-5; tentatively, D is TRBD2 (7 bases). Looked up from germline, CDR1 is DFQATT and CDR2 is SNEGSKA (reference sequence). V was trimmed by 3 bases and J by 5 bases, leaving 19 bases between them. The CDR3 is made up of 15 amino acids. The CDR3 DNA reads TGCAGTGCTAGTGCCCGGGGGGCTAAGACGGAGACCCAGTACTTC. Its protein is CSASARGAKTETQYF.

This rearrangement joins TRBV6-5 to TRBJ2-7; TRBD2 agrees at 11 bases. The V and J ends lost 0 bases and 1 base, in that order; junction bases with no gene match: 2. The CDR3 totals 16 residues. Germline-derived CDR1 and CDR2 are MNHEY and SVGAGI. CDR3 nucleotide sequence: TGTGCCAGCAGTTACTCGACTAGCGGGGCGTCCTACGAGCAGTACTTC. Amino acids: CASSYSTSGASYEQYF.

This clonotype was observed a few times. The CDR3 DNA reads as TGCAGTGCTCGACGACAGGGGGCAGGAGAGACCCAGTACTTC. It specifies CSARRQGAGETQYF. V gene TRBV20-1 combines with J gene TRBJ2-5; 10 positions agree with TRBD1. Unmatched junction bases numbered 7, after V lost 5 bases and J lost 4 bases. The CDR3 totals 14 residues. Germline CDR1 DFQATT, CDR2 SNEGSKA (reference sequence).

The rearrangement links TRBV5-1 to TRBJ2-5; no definite D call. CDR1 is SGHRS, CDR2 YFSETQ, per germline. Trimming cost V 9 bases and J 5 bases, with 20 bases left between them. The CDR3 covers 14 residues. As DNA, the CDR3 is TGCGCCATCCAGCCGGGCCCCCGTGGGGAGACCCAGTACTTC. Protein product: CAIQPGPRGETQYF.

The J gene is TRBJ2-5, the V gene TRBV20-1, with TRBD2 matching 8 bases. The length of the CDR3 is 15 residues. The germline gives CDR1 DFQATT, CDR2 SNEGSKA (reference sequence). The ends lost 2 bases at V and 2 bases at J; junction bases unmatched: 7. The CDR3 DNA reads as TGCAGTGCTAGAACTCTAGCGGGTTGGCAAGAGACCCAGTACTTC. Amino acid sequence: CSARTLAGWQETQYF.

The J gene is TRBJ2-7, the V gene TRBV20-1; possibly TRBD1 for D (5 bases). CDR3 length: 12 residues. CDR1 DFQATT and CDR2 SNEGSKA come from the germline V gene (reference sequence). V lost 6 bases, J lost 2 bases, and 11 bases lay in between. This CDR3 is CSAGVAAYEQYF. The CDR3 nucleotides read TGCAGTGCAGGGGTGGCCGCCTACGAGCAGTACTTC.

The rearrangement joins TRBV6-1 to TRBJ2-3; 12 bases map to TRBD2. V trimming: 6 bases; J trimming: 6 bases; junction bases outside the gene matches: 13. CDR1 MNHNS and CDR2 SASEGT come from the germline V gene. The CDR3 length is 17 residues. CDR3 sequence reads: CASRRLAGAIPGDTQYF. In nucleotides, the CDR3 is TGTGCCAGCAGGCGACTAGCGGGAGCCATCCCGGGGGATACGCAGTATTTT.

The chain joins TRBV29-1 to TRBJ2-3; D is perhaps TRBD2 (5 bases). V lost 2 bases to trimming and J lost 6 bases, with 12 bases between them. This CDR3 contains 13 residues. The germline V gene has CDR1 SQVTM and CDR2 ANQGSEA. CDR3 sequence (DNA): TGCAGCGTTGAAAGGTCTAGCTTTGATACGCAGTATTTT. Amino acids: CSVERSSFDTQYF.

J is TRBJ2-4 and V is TRBV9; the D gene is possibly TRBD1 (6 bases). The germline V gene encodes CDR1 SGDLS and CDR2 YYNGEE. V was cut by 0 bases and J by 4 bases, with 8 bases left in between. This CDR3 region has 14 residues. CDR3 nucleotides: TGTGCCAGCAGCGTAGGGGACACGAAAAACATTCAGTACTTC. Its protein product is CASSVGDTKNIQYF.

For the CDR3, the DNA is TGTGCCAGCAGCTTGTGGCGGGGCCACGAGCAGTACTTC. This translates into CASSLWRGHEQYF. This rearrangement joins TRBV7-3 to TRBJ2-7; a possible D gene is TRBD2 (6 bases). Germline CDR1 SGHTA, CDR2 FQGTGA. V shed 3 bases and J shed 5 bases, with 11 bases lying between them. CDR3 size: 13 residues.

The V call is TRBV6-2 or TRBV6-3, the J call TRBJ1-1; a weak D match, TRBD1 (6 bases). V shed 6 bases and J shed 8 bases, with 22 bases lying between them. There are 15 residues in the CDR3. The germline V gene encodes CDR1 MNHEY and CDR2 SVGEGT. The CDR3 region is CASSDVPAGVPEAFF. Here the CDR3 DNA reads TGTGCCAGCAGCGACGTCCCCGCAGGGGTTCCGGAAGCTTTCTTT.

In DNA, the CDR3 is TGTGCCAGCAGCTCCCACCGGGACGGCCCCTACGAGCAGTACTTC. It specifies CASSSHRDGPYEQYF. The chain employs TRBV7-9 and TRBJ2-7; D may correspond to TRBD1 or TRBD2 (5 bases each). The length of the CDR3 is 15 residues. In germline, CDR1 is SEHNR, CDR2 FQNEAQ (reference sequence). Trimming cost V 4 bases and J 2 bases, with 15 bases left between them. Complete variable domain (other parts from reference TRBV7-9 and TRBJ2-7): DTGVSQNPRHKITKRGQNVTFRCDPISEHNRLYWYRQTLGQGPEFLTYFQNEAQLEKSRLLSDRFSAERPKGSFSTLEIQRTEQGDSAMYLCASSSHRDGPYEQYFGPGTRLTVT.

This rearrangement joins TRBV6-6 to TRBJ2-5; D not resolved. V gave up 4 bases and J gave up 7 bases, with 16 bases separating them. This CDR3 comprises 14 residues. Germline V CDR1 and CDR2: MNHNY, SVGAGI (reference sequence). This CDR3 is CASSSPPPRGTQYF. Written as DNA, the CDR3 is TGTGCCAGCAGTTCCCCCCCACCGCGAGGGACCCAGTACTTC.